These T cell receptor beta chains were read from a single sample in a study of spatial heterogeneity in lung cancer. TCRdb reanalysed the 5' RACE reads using MiXCR and keeps one entry per CDR3 protein. The sample records tens of thousands of distinct CDR3 sequences, roughly 7.4% being singletons. The material was PBMCs, obtained at follow-up. Receptors were obtained from a female donor with early-stage non-small cell lung cancer. Each CDR3 is given with its conserved first and last residue. The D gene is left open where the match is weak. Clone size is shown for a subset of rows, as once, few, many or a class of expanded clone.

abundance: many; v_gene: TRBV21-1; j_gene: TRBJ2-7; d_gene: -; CDR3aa: CASSLGTGGYEQYF; CDR3nt: TGTGCCAGCTCACTCGGGACAGGGGGCTACGAGCAGTACTTC
abundance: -; v_gene: TRBV3-1; j_gene: TRBJ2-2; d_gene: -; CDR3aa: CASSHTGFSGELFF; CDR3nt: TGTGCCAGCAGCCATACAGGGTTCAGCGGGGAGCTGTTTTTT
abundance: -; v_gene: TRBV12-3/TRBV12-4; j_gene: TRBJ2-5; d_gene: TRBD2; CDR3aa: CASGRLAGDQETQYF; CDR3nt: TGTGCCAGCGGTCGACTAGCGGGGGACCAAGAGACCCAGTACTTC
abundance: -; v_gene: TRBV19; j_gene: TRBJ2-2; d_gene: -; CDR3aa: CASSTAPSAGELFF; CDR3nt: TGTGCCAGTAGTACGGCCCCTTCTGCCGGGGAGCTGTTTTTT
abundance: few; v_gene: TRBV27; j_gene: TRBJ2-6; d_gene: -; CDR3aa: CASSLLQGSGANVLTF; CDR3nt: TGTGCCAGCAGTTTACTACAGGGTTCTGGGGCCAACGTCCTGACTTTC
abundance: -; v_gene: TRBV7-2; j_gene: TRBJ1-1; d_gene: TRBD1; CDR3aa: CASSLYRGRLNTEAFF; CDR3nt: TGTGCCAGCAGCTTATATAGGGGGCGCCTGAACACTGAAGCTTTCTTT
abundance: few; v_gene: TRBV5-1; j_gene: TRBJ2-7; d_gene: -; CDR3aa: CASSVSKTGSFSYEQYF; CDR3nt: TGCGCCAGCAGCGTATCCAAGACAGGATCCTTCTCCTACGAGCAGTACTTC
abundance: -; v_gene: TRBV7-9; j_gene: TRBJ2-5; d_gene: TRBD2; CDR3aa: CASSKTPGGAETQYF; CDR3nt: TGTGCCAGCAGCAAGACTCCCGGGGGGGCCGAGACCCAGTACTTC
abundance: few; v_gene: TRBV6-2/TRBV6-3; j_gene: TRBJ2-7; d_gene: -; CDR3aa: CASTKDTAYEQYF; CDR3nt: TGTGCCAGCACAAAGGACACGGCCTACGAGCAGTACTTC
abundance: -; v_gene: TRBV18; j_gene: TRBJ2-7; d_gene: TRBD2; CDR3aa: CASSPTQTSGVDEQYF; CDR3nt: TGTGCCAGCTCACCGACTCAGACTAGCGGGGTGGACGAGCAGTACTTC
abundance: many; v_gene: TRBV2; j_gene: TRBJ1-1; d_gene: -; CDR3aa: CASRGNTEAFF; CDR3nt: TGTGCCAGCAGAGGGAACACTGAAGCTTTCTTT
abundance: many; v_gene: TRBV28; j_gene: TRBJ2-7; d_gene: -; CDR3aa: CASSSPDIRTTYEQYF; CDR3nt: TGTGCCAGCAGTTCCCCGGACATTCGCACTACCTACGAGCAGTACTTC